The 9 T cell receptor beta chains listed next were all sequenced from one sample in a study of control samples from healthy donors and cancer patients. Data came from immunoSEQ multiplex PCR; TCRdb stores just in-frame clones and leaves some out. Of roughly 120,000 clones listed, over 90% were seen once; the top ten hold about 2.6%. The sample was blood. The receptors stem from a man aged 25-40 years in good health.

The genes are TRBV3-1 (or the pseudogene TRBV3-2) and TRBJ2-6; D call uncertain. The CDR3 loop spans 18 amino acids. V shed 0 bases and J shed 0 bases, with 12 bases lying between them. CDR1 LGHDT and CDR2 YNNKEL come from the germline V gene (reference sequence). The CDR3 here is CASSQEIRSLSGANVLTF. CDR3 in DNA: TGTGCCAGCAGCCAAGAAATACGCAGCCTCTCTGGGGCCAACGTCCTGACTTTC.

The chain carries TRBV5-1 and TRBJ2-2; D possibly corresponds to TRBD1 (6 bases). V was clipped by 7 bases and J by 7 bases, with 20 bases between them. Germline loops: CDR1 SGHRS, CDR2 YFSETQ. The CDR3 is made up of 15 amino acids. CDR3 sequence: CASRLDRPWVGELFF. CDR3 nucleotide sequence: TGCGCCAGCCGGCTAGACAGGCCTTGGGTCGGGGAGCTGTTTTTT.

This clone was counted only a few times. V and J are TRBV19 and TRBJ2-7, with 8 bases lining up with TRBD1. The CDR3 is 15 residues long. Looked up from germline, CDR1 is LNHDA and CDR2 is SQIVND (reference sequence). J was trimmed by 3 bases and V by 1 base; bases with no gene match: 5. The CDR3 DNA follows: TGTGCCAGTAGTATAGGGTCGGGACAGGACTACGAGCAGTACTTC. Translated, it gives CASSIGSGQDYEQYF.

V is TRBV11-2 and J is TRBJ2-3; tentative D call: TRBD2 (6 bases). The CDR3 covers 14 residues. The V gene's germline CDR1 is SGHAT and CDR2 FQNNGV. Trimming removed 5 bases from V and 5 bases from J, with 14 bases in between. The DNA of the CDR3 is TGTGCCAGCAGCCCTGGGGGGAAACTAGATACGCAGTATTTT. Translated, it gives CASSPGGKLDTQYF.

This chain links TRBV7-8 with TRBJ2-1; TRBD2 aligns across 7 bases. The CDR3 sequence is 16 residues long. V shed 5 bases, J shed 7 bases, and the junction held 14 bases outside the gene matches. The germline CDR1 and CDR2 sequences are SGHVS and FQNEAQ. The CDR3 region is CASSLTAGRGRNEQFF. The CDR3 nucleotides are TGTGCCAGCAGCCTCACGGCGGGGCGGGGGAGGAATGAGCAGTTCTTC.

The V and J genes are TRBV5-8 and TRBJ2-5, with D perhaps matching TRBD1 (7 bases). The germline V and J ends were trimmed by 1 base and 1 base, with 14 bases remaining between them. CDR3 length equals 16 residues. The germline V gene has CDR1 SGHTS and CDR2 YDEGEE. CDR3 in amino acids: CASSLLRGVVQETQYF. As DNA, the CDR3 is TGTGCCAGCAGCTTGCTCAGGGGGGTTGTCCAAGAGACCCAGTACTTC. The complete variable domain, with remaining parts taken from reference TRBV5-8 and TRBJ2-5, reads EAGVTQSPTHLIKTRGQQATLRCSPISGHTSVYWYQQALGLGLQFLLWYDEGEERNRGNFPPRFSGRQFPNYSSELNVNALELEDSALYLCASSLLRGVVQETQYFGPGTRLLVL.

As to this clone: The same CDR3 arises from other DNA sequences in this sample as well. The V call is TRBV5-1, the J call TRBJ1-6; the D gene is possibly TRBD1 (5 bases). CDR3 length: 14 amino acids. CDR1 and CDR2 (germline): SGHRS, YFSETQ. V lost 0 bases and J 7 bases, leaving 8 bases between the germline ends. The CDR3 DNA follows: TGCGCCAGCAGCTTGGAGGGGTCAAATTCACCCCTCCACTTT. Its translation is CASSLEGSNSPLHF.

The rearrangement joins TRBV7-9 to TRBJ1-2; no firm D call. Germline CDR1 and CDR2: SEHNR and FQNEAQ (reference sequence). The CDR3 runs to 13 residues. V lost 5 bases and J lost 1, with 8 bases in between. The CDR3 loop reads CASSPPVNYGYTF. CDR3 bases: TGTGCCAGCAGCCCCCCCGTTAACTATGGCTACACCTTC.

In nucleotides, the CDR3 is TGTGCCAGCAGTTTACGGGGGGAGAGAGGGGGCTTGGCATGGGCTTTCTTT. Encoded protein: CASSLRGERGGLAWAFF. The rearrangement links TRBV27 to TRBJ1-1; 7 bases match TRBD1. From germline, CDR1 is MNHEY and CDR2 SMNVEV (reference sequence). V lost 2 bases, J lost 11 bases, and 20 bases stayed unmatched. The CDR3 contains 17 residues.